This T cell receptor (beta chain) comes out of a study of early T cells in non-severe SARS-CoV-2 infection. Overall study context: Chains from this unsorted whole-blood bulk RNA could not be paired.

Germline assignment: CDR1 SEHNR and CDR2 FQNEAQ (reference sequence). Trimming removed 5 bases from V and 0 bases from J, with 16 bases in between. This CDR3 spans 16 amino acids. Whole-study results and caveats: In VDJdb matching, anti-spike CD8 responses were favored while private and CD4 specificities went missing.

Many counts were recorded for this clonotype. Antigen: not known. Researchers attached unique molecular identifiers to individual cDNA molecules. TCRdb fed the 5' RACE reads into MiXCR, producing one record per CDR3 protein. The sample lists 45,000 to 55,000 distinct CDR3 sequences, about 6.2% occurring once. The sequencing sample was made of whole blood. This receptor was taken from an adult who was a healthcare worker with PCR-confirmed SARS-CoV-2 infection or an uninfected control (not recorded which). J is TRBJ1-1 and V is TRBV7-9; D may be TRBD1 (6 bases). The CDR3 here is CASSLQGPNLNTEAFF. Here the CDR3 DNA reads TGTGCCAGCAGCCTACAGGGACCGAACTTGAACACTGAAGCTTTCTTT.